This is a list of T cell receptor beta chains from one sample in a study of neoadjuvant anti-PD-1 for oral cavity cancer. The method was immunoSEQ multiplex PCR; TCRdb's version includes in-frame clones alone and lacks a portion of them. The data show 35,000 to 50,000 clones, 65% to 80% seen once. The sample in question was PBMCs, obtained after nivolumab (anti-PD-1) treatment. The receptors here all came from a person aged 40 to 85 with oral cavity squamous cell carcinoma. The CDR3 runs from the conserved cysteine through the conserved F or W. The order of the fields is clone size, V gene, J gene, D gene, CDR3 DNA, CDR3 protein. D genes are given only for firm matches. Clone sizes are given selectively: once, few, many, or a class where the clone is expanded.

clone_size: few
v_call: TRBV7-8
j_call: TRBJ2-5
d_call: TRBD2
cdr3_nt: TGTGCCAGCAGCTTAGAGACTAGCGGGACCGAGACCCAGTACTTC
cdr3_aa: CASSLETSGTETQYF

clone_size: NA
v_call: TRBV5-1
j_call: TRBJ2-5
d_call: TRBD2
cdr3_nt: TGCGCCAGCAGCTTGGGGGCTGTGCCGGGAGGGCCAGAGACCCAGTACTTC
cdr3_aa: CASSLGAVPGGPETQYF

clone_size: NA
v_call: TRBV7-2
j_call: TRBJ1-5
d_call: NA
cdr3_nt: TGTGCCAGCAGCTCGGACAGTATAGAAAAGCCCCAGCATTTT
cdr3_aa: CASSSDSIEKPQHF

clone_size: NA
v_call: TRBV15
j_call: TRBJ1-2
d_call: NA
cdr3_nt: TGTGCCACCAGCAGAATCCCCAGGGGTAACTATGGCTACACCTTC
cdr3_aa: CATSRIPRGNYGYTF

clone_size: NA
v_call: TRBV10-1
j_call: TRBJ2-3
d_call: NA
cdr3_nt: TGCGCCAGCAGTGACTCTATCACGCAGTATTTT
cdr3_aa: CASSDSITQYF

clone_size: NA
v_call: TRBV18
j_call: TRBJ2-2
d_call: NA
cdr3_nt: TGTGCCAGCTCACCAGGGATGGGCACCGGGGAGCTGTTTTTT
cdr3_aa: CASSPGMGTGELFF

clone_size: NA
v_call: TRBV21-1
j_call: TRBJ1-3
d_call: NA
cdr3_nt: TGTGCCAGCAGCGCCCCGGGACAGGGCCGTCTCTCTGGAAACACCATATATTTT
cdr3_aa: CASSAPGQGRLSGNTIYF

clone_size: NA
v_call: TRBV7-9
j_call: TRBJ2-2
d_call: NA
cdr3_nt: TGTGCCAGCAGCAAACTGGGGACTGTCACCGGGGAGCTGTTTTTT
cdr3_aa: CASSKLGTVTGELFF

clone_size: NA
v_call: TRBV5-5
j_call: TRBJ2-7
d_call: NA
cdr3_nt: TGTGCCAGCAGCTTCGACAGAAGTAGGGGCGAGCAGTACTTC
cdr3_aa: CASSFDRSRGEQYF

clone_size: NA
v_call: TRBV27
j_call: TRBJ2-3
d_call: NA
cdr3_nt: TGTGCCACCCACCGGGGGAGTTCAGATACGCAGTATTTT
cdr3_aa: CATHRGSSDTQYF

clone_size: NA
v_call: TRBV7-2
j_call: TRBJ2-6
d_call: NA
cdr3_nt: TGTGCCAGCAGCCTTGGAGGCTCTGGGGCCAACGTCCTGACTTTC
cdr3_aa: CASSLGGSGANVLTF

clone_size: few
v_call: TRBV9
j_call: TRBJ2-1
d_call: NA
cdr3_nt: TGTGCCAGCAGCGTAGATGGGGCGTCCTCCTACAATGAGCAGTTCTTC
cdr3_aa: CASSVDGASSYNEQFF

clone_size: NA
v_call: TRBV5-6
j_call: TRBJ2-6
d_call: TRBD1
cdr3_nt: TGTGCCAGCAGCGCGACAGGGTCCGGGGCCAACGTCCTGACTTTC
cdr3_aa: CASSATGSGANVLTF

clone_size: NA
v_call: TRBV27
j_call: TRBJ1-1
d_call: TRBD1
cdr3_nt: TGTGCCAGCACGGACAGGTTGAACACTGAAGCTTTCTTT
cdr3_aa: CASTDRLNTEAFF

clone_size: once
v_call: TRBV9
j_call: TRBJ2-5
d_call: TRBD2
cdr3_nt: TGTGCCAGCAGCGTGGGACTAGCGGGAGGGGAGACCCAGTACTTC
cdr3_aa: CASSVGLAGGETQYF

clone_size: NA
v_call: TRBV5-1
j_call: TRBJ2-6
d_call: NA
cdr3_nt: TGCGCCAGCAGCTGGGACGGGGCGGCTGGGGCCAACGTCCTGACTTTC
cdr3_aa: CASSWDGAAGANVLTF

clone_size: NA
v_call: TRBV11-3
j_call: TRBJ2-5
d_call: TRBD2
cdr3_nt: TGTGCCAGCAGCTTCGGGACTAGCGGGGGCCAAGAGACCCAGTACTTC
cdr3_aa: CASSFGTSGGQETQYF

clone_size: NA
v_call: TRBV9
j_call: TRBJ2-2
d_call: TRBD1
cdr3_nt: TGTGCCAGCAGCGTAGAGACAGGGGGGACCGGGGAGCTGTTTTTT
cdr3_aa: CASSVETGGTGELFF

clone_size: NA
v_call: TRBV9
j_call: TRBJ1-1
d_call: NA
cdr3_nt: TGTGCCAGCAGCACCAGCGGAACGAACACTGAAGCTTTCTTT
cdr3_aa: CASSTSGTNTEAFF

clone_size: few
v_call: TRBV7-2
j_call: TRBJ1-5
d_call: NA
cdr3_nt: TGTGCCAGCAGCTTAAGCATCAGCAGAGATCAGCCCCAGCATTTT
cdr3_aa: CASSLSISRDQPQHF